Listed below are T cell receptor beta chains from one sample, sequenced in a study of shared clonotypes between healthy human individuals. Libraries were prepared by immunoSEQ multiplex PCR; TCRdb keeps only in-frame clonotypes and omits some of them. The sample carries about 640,000 clones, around 72% recorded once. Specimen: memory CD4+ T cells sorted from blood. The source of these receptors is a woman aged 25-40 years in good health. CDR3s include the opening cysteine and the closing phenylalanine or tryptophan. A D gene is named only where the DNA matches it firmly. For some rows the clone size is stated as once, few or many, or as a class when expanded; others skip it.

.,TRBV7-7,.,16,CASSPGPGTSAETQYF
.,TRBV7-3,TRBD2,14,CASSGGLAGDTQYF
few,TRBV25-1,.,14,CASSDIGRNTEAFF
.,TRBV27,.,15,CASSSEGATNEKLFF
.,TRBV5-1,TRBD1,14,CASSLAQGAEEQFF
.,TRBV2,.,13,CASLSGWSETQYF
once,TRBV28,.,12,CASGTGGITIYF
.,TRBV18,TRBD1,14,CASSLGQGRNIQYF
.,TRBV30,.,13,CAWSSVELGEQFF
.,TRBV7-2,.,13,CASSLTTDYGYTF
.,TRBV6-6,.,14,CASSYGSPYNEQFF
.,TRBV6-5,.,12,CASRRTGYEAFF
.,TRBV4-2,TRBD2,18,CASSQGRGRGGPEETQYF
many,TRBV5-4,.,16,CASSRGLSAAYYEQYF
.,TRBV19,.,15,CASRQDATTSNEQFF
once,TRBV28,TRBD2,16,CASSKGASGSPDTQYF
.,TRBV5-1,TRBD1,17,CARKGRDSQYSNQPQHF
many,TRBV6-6,.,12,CASSYRFETQYF
.,TRBV25-1,TRBD1,13,CASSSDRHGEQYF
.,TRBV29-1,.,11,CSASMNTEAFF
.,TRBV18,.,15,CASSPPQGTHNEQFF
.,TRBV7-9,.,17,CASSAGLTPFGTDTQYF
.,TRBV5-4,.,12,CASSLKNTEAFF
once,TRBV30,.,12,CAWATGSHEQYF
.,TRBV28,TRBD2,15,CASRGGGSGAYEQYF
.,TRBV19,.,14,CASIRVGMNTEAFF
few,TRBV5-1,.,15,CASSRGTLIESEQYF
.,TRBV5-4,.,15,CATTLDSSNTGELFF
many,TRBV27,.,13,CASNDRFSGELFF
.,TRBV27,TRBD1,15,CASSSLRGRGNEQFF
.,TRBV14,.,13,CASSRQRSYEQYF
.,TRBV14,.,14,CASSPPTGRNEQFF
.,TRBV11-1,.,16,CASSPRFGGTGTEAFF
.,TRBV6-1,.,15,CASSEALAGNQPQHF
.,TRBV7-8,.,14,CASSPGRSTDTQYF
few,TRBV27,.,15,CASSFRRGTYNEQFF